This T cell receptor (beta chain) was captured by sequencing in a study of cytomegalovirus exposure and HLA in healthy donors. Using immunoSEQ multiplex PCR, the repertoire was profiled, and TCRdb retains in-frame clones only, with some absent. The sample holds around 63,000 clones, about 96% seen once. The V segment lost 5 bases and the J segment 1 base; nucleotides outside the gene matches: 13. Germline lookup yields CDR1 SEHNR and CDR2 FQNEAQ (reference sequence). The CDR3 covers 19 residues. This sequence originates from a woman aged 18-30 years in good health and CMV-seronegative. The chain carries TRBV7-9 and TRBJ2-6; the match to TRBD2 covers 8 bases. Sample: PBMCs. In DNA, the CDR3 is TGTGCCAGCAGCGTTGGACCCCGCGGGAGGCCGTCTGGGGCCAACGTCCTGACTTTC. Encoded protein: CASSVGPRGRPSGANVLTF.